A selection of T cell receptor beta chains follows, all from one sample in a study of vaccination and CD4 T cells after COVID-19. The antigens these receptors bind are not known. TCRdb itself ran the PCR reads through MiXCR, one entry per CDR3 protein. Among some 4,400 distinct CDR3 sequences, 50% to 75% were seen once, and the ten largest hold about 40%. The sequencing input was CD4+ T cells from blood, cultured in vitro. These receptors were taken from a human donor in good health. Both conserved end residues are part of each CDR3. Fields, in order: D gene, V gene, J gene, clone size, CDR3 length, CDR3 protein, CDR3 DNA. D genes are given only for firm matches. Part of the rows lack a size; the others show once, few, many or a class for expanded clones.

d_gene: TRBD2; v_gene: TRBV20-1; j_gene: TRBJ2-3; abundance: NA; len: 14; CDR3aa: CSAIAGGPQDTQYF; CDR3nt: TGCAGTGCTATAGCGGGAGGTCCCCAAGATACGCAGTATTTT
d_gene: NA; v_gene: TRBV27; j_gene: TRBJ1-2; abundance: few; len: 13; CDR3aa: CASSFTGTGGYTF; CDR3nt: TGTGCCAGCAGTTTCACAGGGACTGGCGGCTACACCTTC
d_gene: NA; v_gene: TRBV12-3/TRBV12-4; j_gene: TRBJ1-2; abundance: NA; len: 12; CDR3aa: CASSPHGYGYTF; CDR3nt: TGTGCCAGCAGTCCCCATGGGTATGGCTACACCTTC
d_gene: TRBD2; v_gene: TRBV10-2; j_gene: TRBJ2-7; abundance: NA; len: 18; CDR3aa: CASSGGGLLAEPSYEQYF; CDR3nt: TGCGCCAGCAGTGGGGGGGGGTTACTAGCGGAGCCCTCCTACGAGCAGTACTTC
d_gene: NA; v_gene: TRBV7-6; j_gene: TRBJ2-7; abundance: NA; len: 13; CDR3aa: CASSSLPKVEQYF; CDR3nt: TGTGCCAGCAGCTCCCTCCCCAAGGTCGAGCAGTACTTC
d_gene: NA; v_gene: TRBV7-2; j_gene: TRBJ1-3; abundance: NA; len: 13; CDR3aa: CASSLVAGNTIYF; CDR3nt: TGTGCCAGCAGCTTAGTCGCGGGAAACACCATATATTTT
d_gene: NA; v_gene: TRBV27; j_gene: TRBJ2-7; abundance: NA; len: 14; CDR3aa: CASSSRLDSYEQYF; CDR3nt: TGTGCCAGCAGTTCAAGACTGGACTCCTACGAGCAGTACTTC
d_gene: NA; v_gene: TRBV7-9; j_gene: TRBJ1-2; abundance: NA; len: 15; CDR3aa: CASSPQGAPADGYTF; CDR3nt: TGTGCCAGCAGCCCGCAGGGCGCTCCGGCGGATGGCTACACCTTC
d_gene: TRBD2; v_gene: TRBV27; j_gene: TRBJ2-3; abundance: few; len: 16; CDR3aa: CASNGGSGSNTDTQYF; CDR3nt: TGTGCCAGCAATGGGGGGAGCGGGAGTAACACAGATACGCAGTATTTT
d_gene: NA; v_gene: TRBV20-1; j_gene: TRBJ1-5; abundance: few; len: 14; CDR3aa: CSASRQISNQPQHF; CDR3nt: TGCAGTGCTAGCCGGCAGATTAGCAATCAGCCCCAGCATTTT
d_gene: NA; v_gene: TRBV2; j_gene: TRBJ1-1; abundance: NA; len: 14; CDR3aa: CASSNRVGITEAFF; CDR3nt: TGTGCCAGCAGCAACAGGGTGGGAATAACTGAAGCTTTCTTT
d_gene: TRBD1; v_gene: TRBV7-2; j_gene: TRBJ2-7; abundance: NA; len: 18; CDR3aa: CASSLYRGPGQKTYEQYF; CDR3nt: TGTGCCAGCAGCTTATATAGGGGCCCGGGACAGAAGACCTACGAGCAGTACTTC
d_gene: TRBD1; v_gene: TRBV7-9; j_gene: TRBJ1-2; abundance: NA; len: 15; CDR3aa: CASRYAGTGEGGYTF; CDR3nt: TGTGCCAGCAGATACGCCGGGACAGGGGAGGGCGGCTACACCTTC
d_gene: NA; v_gene: TRBV6-1; j_gene: TRBJ2-1; abundance: NA; len: 14; CDR3aa: CASNGGRSYNEQFF; CDR3nt: TGTGCCAGCAATGGGGGCAGGTCCTACAATGAGCAGTTCTTC
d_gene: TRBD2; v_gene: TRBV20-1; j_gene: TRBJ2-5; abundance: NA; len: 11; CDR3aa: CSARGRGTQYF; CDR3nt: TGCAGTGCTAGGGGGAGGGGGACCCAGTACTTC
d_gene: NA; v_gene: TRBV27; j_gene: TRBJ1-1; abundance: few; len: 13; CDR3aa: CASSFLGYTEAFF; CDR3nt: TGTGCCAGCAGTTTTTTGGGATACACTGAAGCTTTCTTT
d_gene: TRBD1; v_gene: TRBV27; j_gene: TRBJ1-1; abundance: NA; len: 13; CDR3aa: CASSRQGASEAFF; CDR3nt: TGTGCCAGCAGTCGGCAGGGGGCGAGTGAAGCTTTCTTT
d_gene: NA; v_gene: TRBV7-9; j_gene: TRBJ1-5; abundance: NA; len: 17; CDR3aa: CASSLGTREGGGQPQHF; CDR3nt: TGTGCCAGCAGCTTAGGTACTCGGGAGGGGGGCGGTCAGCCCCAGCATTTT
d_gene: NA; v_gene: TRBV11-2; j_gene: TRBJ2-5; abundance: NA; len: 14; CDR3aa: CASGQRQGRETQYF; CDR3nt: TGTGCCAGCGGCCAGAGGCAAGGGAGAGAGACCCAGTACTTC
d_gene: TRBD2; v_gene: TRBV6-5; j_gene: TRBJ2-3; abundance: NA; len: 18; CDR3aa: CASSYPLLVAGGADTQYF; CDR3nt: TGTGCCAGCAGTTACCCGCTTCTTGTGGCGGGAGGCGCAGATACGCAGTATTTT
d_gene: TRBD1; v_gene: TRBV20-1; j_gene: TRBJ1-5; abundance: few; len: 14; CDR3aa: CSAMDRGNGQPQHF; CDR3nt: TGCAGTGCTATGGACAGGGGGAATGGGCAGCCCCAGCATTTT
d_gene: NA; v_gene: TRBV7-2; j_gene: TRBJ1-5; abundance: NA; len: 13; CDR3aa: CASSLEGGQPQHF; CDR3nt: TGTGCCAGCAGCTTAGAGGGAGGTCAGCCCCAGCATTTT
d_gene: NA; v_gene: TRBV21-1; j_gene: TRBJ1-5; abundance: few; len: 16; CDR3aa: CASSKPSGFIGTPQHF; CDR3nt: TGTGCCAGCAGCAAACCCTCGGGCTTTATTGGGACGCCCCAGCATTTT
d_gene: TRBD1; v_gene: TRBV20-1; j_gene: TRBJ1-6; abundance: NA; len: 15; CDR3aa: CSASLGTGADSPLHF; CDR3nt: TGCAGTGCTAGTCTCGGGACAGGGGCTGATTCACCCCTCCACTTT
d_gene: NA; v_gene: TRBV6-5; j_gene: TRBJ1-5; abundance: NA; len: 14; CDR3aa: CASSYSWGDQPQHF; CDR3nt: TGTGCCAGCAGCTACAGTTGGGGGGATCAGCCCCAGCATTTT
d_gene: NA; v_gene: TRBV7-9; j_gene: TRBJ1-6; abundance: NA; len: 14; CDR3aa: CASVLSGADSPLHF; CDR3nt: TGTGCCAGCGTCTTATCAGGGGCGGATTCACCCCTCCACTTT
d_gene: TRBD2; v_gene: TRBV6-1; j_gene: TRBJ2-3; abundance: NA; len: 16; CDR3aa: CASRGVTSGSTDTQYF; CDR3nt: TGTGCCAGCAGAGGAGTGACTAGCGGGAGCACAGATACGCAGTATTTT
d_gene: TRBD1; v_gene: TRBV19; j_gene: TRBJ1-5; abundance: NA; len: 15; CDR3aa: CASSQPGQGWRPQHF; CDR3nt: TGTGCCAGTAGTCAACCGGGACAGGGATGGAGGCCCCAGCATTTT
d_gene: TRBD1; v_gene: TRBV6-1; j_gene: TRBJ1-2; abundance: NA; len: 15; CDR3aa: CASSVTGTGGGGYTF; CDR3nt: TGTGCCAGCAGTGTAACCGGGACAGGGGGCGGTGGCTACACCTTC
d_gene: TRBD1; v_gene: TRBV27; j_gene: TRBJ2-7; abundance: NA; len: 15; CDR3aa: CASSLGGTGLTEQYF; CDR3nt: TGTGCCAGCAGTTTAGGGGGGACAGGGTTAACCGAGCAGTACTTC
d_gene: NA; v_gene: TRBV24-1; j_gene: TRBJ1-2; abundance: NA; len: 14; CDR3aa: CATSAGAVSYGYTF; CDR3nt: TGTGCCACCAGTGCCGGGGCAGTAAGCTATGGCTACACCTTC
d_gene: TRBD1; v_gene: TRBV7-9; j_gene: TRBJ2-2; abundance: NA; len: 14; CDR3aa: CASGDRVNTGELFF; CDR3nt: TGTGCCAGCGGGGACAGGGTGAACACCGGGGAGCTGTTTTTT
d_gene: TRBD1; v_gene: TRBV11-2; j_gene: TRBJ2-7; abundance: NA; len: 15; CDR3aa: CASSLGTGGTYEQYF; CDR3nt: TGTGCCAGCAGTCTCGGGACAGGGGGGACCTACGAGCAGTACTTC
d_gene: NA; v_gene: TRBV2; j_gene: TRBJ1-2; abundance: NA; len: 14; CDR3aa: CASIAGEANYGYTF; CDR3nt: TGTGCCAGCATCGCAGGGGAAGCTAACTATGGCTACACCTTC
d_gene: TRBD2; v_gene: TRBV27; j_gene: TRBJ2-2; abundance: NA; len: 18; CDR3aa: CASSPKTSGRAGTGELFF; CDR3nt: TGTGCCAGCAGTCCAAAGACTAGCGGGAGGGCCGGCACCGGGGAGCTGTTTTTT
d_gene: NA; v_gene: TRBV28; j_gene: TRBJ1-1; abundance: NA; len: 17; CDR3aa: CASSLWVLRGRNTEAFF; CDR3nt: TGTGCCAGCAGTTTATGGGTTCTCAGGGGTAGGAACACTGAAGCTTTCTTT
d_gene: NA; v_gene: TRBV6-5; j_gene: TRBJ1-5; abundance: NA; len: 14; CDR3aa: CASSSFGLLQPQHF; CDR3nt: TGTGCCAGCAGTTCCTTCGGGCTCTTACAGCCCCAGCATTTT
d_gene: TRBD2; v_gene: TRBV20-1; j_gene: TRBJ2-1; abundance: few; len: 14; CDR3aa: CSASVLAAYNEQFF; CDR3nt: TGCAGTGCTAGTGTACTAGCGGCGTACAATGAGCAGTTCTTC
d_gene: NA; v_gene: TRBV14; j_gene: TRBJ2-7; abundance: NA; len: 14; CDR3aa: CASSHLGLTYEQYF; CDR3nt: TGTGCCAGCAGCCATTTGGGCCTTACCTACGAGCAGTACTTC
d_gene: NA; v_gene: TRBV7-2; j_gene: TRBJ1-1; abundance: few; len: 12; CDR3aa: CASSLRGTEAFF; CDR3nt: TGTGCCAGCAGCTTAAGGGGGACTGAAGCTTTCTTT
d_gene: TRBD1; v_gene: TRBV7-2; j_gene: TRBJ2-1; abundance: NA; len: 16; CDR3aa: CASSPTGTGGRVEQFF; CDR3nt: TGTGCCAGCAGCCCGACCGGGACAGGGGGCAGGGTAGAGCAGTTCTTC
d_gene: TRBD2; v_gene: TRBV7-2; j_gene: TRBJ2-5; abundance: NA; len: 17; CDR3aa: CASSPFGRGVVIETQYF; CDR3nt: TGTGCCAGCAGCCCGTTTGGGCGGGGGGTCGTCATAGAGACCCAGTACTTC
d_gene: NA; v_gene: TRBV20-1; j_gene: TRBJ2-7; abundance: NA; len: 12; CDR3aa: CSASGADNRQYF; CDR3nt: TGCAGTGCTAGCGGGGCGGATAACAGGCAGTACTTC
d_gene: NA; v_gene: TRBV20-1; j_gene: TRBJ2-5; abundance: NA; len: 13; CDR3aa: CSTPEEWPGTQYF; CDR3nt: TGCAGTACTCCAGAAGAGTGGCCGGGGACCCAGTACTTC
d_gene: NA; v_gene: TRBV25-1; j_gene: TRBJ2-2; abundance: few; len: 16; CDR3aa: CASSARGGLSTGELFF; CDR3nt: TGTGCCAGCAGTGCCCGTGGGGGCCTGAGCACCGGGGAGCTGTTTTTT
d_gene: NA; v_gene: TRBV19; j_gene: TRBJ1-1; abundance: NA; len: 14; CDR3aa: CASSIWTEGTEAFF; CDR3nt: TGTGCCAGTAGTATTTGGACAGAGGGCACTGAAGCTTTCTTT
d_gene: NA; v_gene: TRBV19; j_gene: TRBJ1-5; abundance: few; len: 15; CDR3aa: CASTLGSNSNQPQHF; CDR3nt: TGTGCCAGTACCTTGGGGTCGAATAGCAATCAGCCCCAGCATTTT
d_gene: NA; v_gene: TRBV28; j_gene: TRBJ2-6; abundance: NA; len: 18; CDR3aa: CASSLDKGRGSGANVLTF; CDR3nt: TGTGCCAGCAGTTTAGATAAGGGCCGGGGCTCTGGGGCCAACGTCCTGACTTTC
d_gene: NA; v_gene: TRBV28; j_gene: TRBJ1-1; abundance: NA; len: 14; CDR3aa: CASGRGVGYTEAFF; CDR3nt: TGTGCCAGCGGCCGTGGTGTAGGGTACACTGAAGCTTTCTTT
d_gene: NA; v_gene: TRBV2; j_gene: TRBJ1-2; abundance: few; len: 11; CDR3aa: CASSDGGAIYF; CDR3nt: TGTGCCAGCAGTGATGGTGGAGCTATTTACTTC
d_gene: TRBD2; v_gene: TRBV20-1; j_gene: TRBJ2-3; abundance: few; len: 15; CDR3aa: CSARVLAGSHDTQYF; CDR3nt: TGCAGTGCTAGAGTACTAGCGGGGAGCCACGATACGCAGTATTTT